Following are 23 T cell receptor beta chains from one sample sequenced in a study of T-cell reconstitution after alpha-beta-depleted transplantation in children. The authors prepared the TCRbeta library with unique molecular identifiers. TCRdb reanalysed the PCR reads using MiXCR and keeps one entry per CDR3 protein. The table includes some 400,000 distinct CDR3 sequences, around 21% detected once. The input for sequencing was PBMCs from the stem cell graft donor, taken from the stem cell graft. All receptors derive from a human donor who donated a stem cell graft to a child with acute myeloid leukemia.

This clonotype came up many times. V usage is TRBV20-1 and J usage is TRBJ1-4; no reliable D call. The CDR3 spans 16 residues. The ends were cut back, 5 bases at V and 7 bases at J, with 23 bases in the middle. Germline values: CDR1 DFQATT, CDR2 SNEGSKA (reference sequence). In nucleotides, the CDR3 is TGCAGTGCTTGGGAAACCCACGGCTTGACCGCTGAAAAACTGTTTTTT. It translates to CSAWETHGLTAEKLFF.

The chain joins TRBV29-1 to TRBJ2-7; 8 bases fit TRBD2. CDR3 size: 10 residues. Germline V gene sequence: CDR1 SQVTM, CDR2 ANQGSEA. CDR3 DNA: TGCAGGACCCGGGGGGGCGCGCAGTACTTC. It yields the protein CRTRGGAQYF.

The V and J genes are TRBV6-1 and TRBJ2-5, with D perhaps being TRBD1 or TRBD2 (5 bases each). The germline V and J ends were trimmed by 6 bases and 6 bases, with 23 bases remaining between them. The CDR3 is 16 residues long. The germline V gene has CDR1 MNHNS and CDR2 SASEGT. The CDR3 reads CASSRGGGPGMQTQYF. CDR3 in DNA: TGTGCCAGCAGCCGGGGCGGCGGACCCGGCATGCAGACCCAGTACTTC.

About this clonotype itself: One junction end does not reproduce the germline sequence, and a read error may be involved. The chain is built from TRBV4-2 and TRBJ2-3; D perhaps matches TRBD2 (6 bases). Germline assignment: CDR1 LGHNA and CDR2 YNFKEQ. The CDR3 consists of 15 residues. The CDR3: CASSPRESSTDTLYF. CDR3 DNA sequence: TGTGCCAGCAGCCCCCGGGAGTCTAGCACAGATACGCTGTATTTT.

This clonotype occurred a few times. This chain joins TRBV12-3 or TRBV12-4 and TRBJ1-6; 7 bases fit TRBD1. CDR3 length equals 13 residues. Unmatched junction bases numbered 7, after V lost 6 bases and J lost 11 bases. The CDR3: CASSPRGRTPLHF. CDR3 DNA: TGTGCCAGCAGCCCTAGGGGGCGGACACCCCTCCACTTT.

V gene TRBV6-2 or TRBV6-3 combines with J gene TRBJ2-2, with D uncertain. In germline, CDR1 is MNHEY, CDR2 SVGEGT. Trimming took 4 bases from V and 4 from J, leaving 16 bases between them. The CDR3 contains 16 residues. Written as DNA, the CDR3 is TGTGCCAGCAGTTCCCCCTTCCGGCTAGTCACCGGGGAGCTGTTTTTT. This encodes CASSSPFRLVTGELFF.

The V call is TRBV4-3, the J call TRBJ2-5; 8 bases match TRBD1. Germline V gene data show CDR1 as LGHNA and CDR2 as YSLEER. The length of the CDR3 is 14 residues. The J segment lost 5 bases and the V segment lost 3 bases, leaving 5 bases of the junction unmatched. As DNA, the CDR3 is TGCGCCAGCAGCCAGGACAGGGACTGGGAGACCCAGTACTTC. This sequence encodes CASSQDRDWETQYF.

J is TRBJ2-1 and V is TRBV28, with a possible D match to TRBD2 (6 bases). Trimming shortened V by 3 bases and J by 13 bases, and 16 bases separated the two germline ends. Germline V gene lookup returns CDR1 MDHEN and CDR2 SYDVKM. The CDR3 is 13 residues long. The CDR3 DNA follows: TGTGCCAGCAGTTTCGAAGTTCGGGGACTTCAGTTCTTC. Translation: CASSFEVRGLQFF.

The chain joins TRBV5-1 to TRBJ2-1, with D tentatively TRBD2 (6 bases). The CDR3 covers 12 residues. Germline lookup yields CDR1 SGHRS and CDR2 YFSETQ. The V end was cut by 7 bases, the J end by 10 bases, with 15 bases between. The CDR3, as DNA: TGCGCCAGCGGGGACCCCGGAGGGGAGCAGTTCTTC. It codes for CASGDPGGEQFF.

Concerning this clonotype itself: Since a much larger clone is just one base distant, this may be a read error. The CDR3 carries no conserved terminal phenylalanine or tryptophan, so it likely arises from a read error. This chain uses TRBV7-6 with TRBJ1-2, with D perhaps TRBD1 (6 bases). This CDR3 spans 13 amino acids. Trimming removed 5 bases from V and 3 bases from J, with 10 bases in between. The V gene's germline CDR1 is SGHVS and CDR2 FNYEAQ. CDR3 region: CASSADSYYGYTS. The CDR3 DNA is TGTGCCAGCAGCGCGGACAGCTACTATGGCTACACCTCC.

The table lists this clonotype with many counts. This chain links TRBV5-1 with TRBJ2-1; TRBD2 matches at 16 bases. J was trimmed by 2 bases and V by 2 bases; bases with no gene match: 7. The CDR3 contains 19 residues. Germline values: CDR1 SGHRS, CDR2 YFSETQ. The CDR3 is CASSFTGLAGGRTYNEQFF. The CDR3 DNA follows: TGCGCCAGCAGCTTCACGGGACTAGCGGGAGGGCGGACCTACAATGAGCAGTTCTTC.

This clonotype was found a few times. The chain couples TRBV12-3 or TRBV12-4 to TRBJ1-5, with 9 bases fitting TRBD1. V lost 5 bases, J lost 7 bases, and 12 bases stayed unmatched. The CDR3 runs to 16 residues. The chain's CDR3 is CASSPGGTGFQQPQHF. The CDR3, as DNA: TGTGCCAGCAGTCCGGGGGGGACAGGGTTCCAGCAGCCCCAGCATTTT.

The genes are TRBV20-1 and TRBJ2-2, with TRBD1 identical over 10 bases. The CDR3 loop spans 13 amino acids. Unmatched junction bases numbered 1, after V lost 3 bases and J lost 6 bases. The germline CDR1 and CDR2 sequences are DFQATT and SNEGSKA (reference sequence). In DNA, the CDR3 is TGCAGTGCTAGGACAGGGGGCGCCGGGGAGCTGTTTTTT. It specifies CSARTGGAGELFF.

V is TRBV12-3 or TRBV12-4 and J is TRBJ1-5; D is ambiguous. The CDR3 has 15 residues. Trimming shortened V by 5 bases and J by 0 bases, and 11 bases separated the two germline ends. The CDR3, as DNA: TGTGCCAGCAGTCCCCCGGGAGGTAGCAATCAGCCCCAGCATTTT. Translation: CASSPPGGSNQPQHF.

CDR3 region: CSAFTLAEVTDTQYF. The CDR3 bases are TGCAGTGCCTTCACTCTAGCGGAGGTCACAGATACGCAGTATTTT. The rearrangement joins TRBV20-1 to TRBJ2-3, with 7 bases identical to TRBD2. CDR3 length: 15 residues. The ends lost 6 bases at V and 2 bases at J; junction bases unmatched: 11. Looked up from germline, CDR1 is DFQATT and CDR2 is SNEGSKA (reference sequence).

This clonotype was seen a handful of times. The chain couples TRBV7-3 to TRBJ2-3, with 9 bases identical to TRBD1. The CDR3 contains 15 residues. Trimming at V came to 4 bases and at J to 2 bases, leaving 4 bases not matched to a gene. Per germline, CDR1 SGHTA and CDR2 FQGTGA. CDR3 amino acids: CASSSGTGLTDTQYF. CDR3 in DNA: TGTGCCAGCAGCTCCGGGACAGGGCTCACAGATACGCAGTATTTT.

This clonotype was counted at least ten times. V usage is TRBV20-1 and J usage is TRBJ2-7; TRBD1 agrees at 9 bases. V lost 2 bases to trimming and J lost 3 bases; unmatched junction nucleotides: 14. The germline V gene encodes CDR1 DFQATT and CDR2 SNEGSKA (reference sequence). CDR3 length: 17 amino acids. This chain's CDR3 is CSARLHRQGVSLYEQYF. The CDR3 DNA reads TGCAGTGCTAGACTTCATAGACAGGGGGTGTCCCTCTACGAGCAGTACTTC.

The chain links TRBV20-1 to TRBJ2-3, with 9 bases lining up with TRBD2. Germline V CDR1 and CDR2: DFQATT, SNEGSKA (reference sequence). This CDR3 has 12 residues. V lost 7 bases and J lost 5; bases outside the gene matches: 4. In nucleotides, the CDR3 is TGCAGTGGGGCGGGAGGGCAAGATACGCAGTATTTT. This sequence encodes CSGAGGQDTQYF.

The chain carries TRBV4-1 and TRBJ2-7; no clear D. V gave up 1 base and J gave up 5 bases, with 3 bases separating them. The CDR3 runs 11 residues. Germline values: CDR1 MGHRA, CDR2 YSYEKL. CDR3 DNA sequence: TGCGCCAGCAGCCAAGGTCACGAGCAGTACTTC. Amino acid sequence: CASSQGHEQYF.

This clonotype was counted at least ten times. The rearrangement links TRBV20-1 to TRBJ2-7; 7 nucleotides match TRBD1. The CDR3 length is 14 residues. Per germline, CDR1 DFQATT and CDR2 SNEGSKA (reference sequence). V was clipped by 4 bases and J by 2 bases; unmatched bases: 8. The CDR3 DNA follows: TGCAGTGCTACTAACCGGGACAGTACCTACGAGCAGTACTTC. Protein product: CSATNRDSTYEQYF.

The chain employs TRBV29-1 and TRBJ1-2, with D perhaps matching TRBD1 (6 bases). V lost 7 bases and J 4 bases, leaving 19 bases between the germline ends. The CDR3 is 14 amino acids. Germline lookup yields CDR1 SQVTM and CDR2 ANQGSEA. The CDR3 bases are TGCAGCGCCAAGCACTCGGGGGGCGGCTATGGCTACACCTTC. This sequence encodes CSAKHSGGGYGYTF.

This clonotype has at least ten counts. The chain is built from TRBV9 and TRBJ2-1, with D possibly called TRBD1 or TRBD2 (5 bases each). Deletions cut 0 bases from V and 4 bases from J, with 11 bases between. The germline V gene encodes CDR1 SGDLS and CDR2 YYNGEE. This CDR3 has 15 amino acids. CDR3: CASSVGDEGYNEQFF. The CDR3 DNA reads as TGTGCCAGCAGCGTAGGGGACGAGGGATACAATGAGCAGTTCTTC.

This clonotype was recorded many times. The chain couples TRBV25-1 to TRBJ2-7; D uncertain. The CDR3 is 13 amino acids. The V and J ends lost 3 bases and 1 base respectively, with 7 bases between them. Germline assignment: CDR1 MGHDK and CDR2 SYGVNS. This CDR3 is CASSETRSYEQYF. CDR3 coding DNA: TGTGCCAGCAGTGAGACACGTTCCTACGAGCAGTACTTC.